The subject of this entry is one T cell receptor beta chain. This sample is drawn from a study of T cells in localized non-small cell lung cancer. Germline V gene data show CDR1 as MNHGY and CDR2 as SAAAGT. This CDR3 has 14 amino acids. The V and J ends lost 5 bases and 6 bases, in that order; junction bases with no gene match: 5. TCRdb keeps only in-frame clones here, not all; method: immunoSEQ multiplex PCR. The sample lists fewer than 4,500 clones; about 31% were seen once. The receptor was derived from a male donor aged 60 or over with stage I lung adenocarcinoma. Sequencing was performed on lung tumor tissue, taken before any cancer treatment. This chain joins TRBV6-8 and TRBJ1-5; 9 positions agree with TRBD1. The CDR3 loop reads CASSPGQGTQPQHF. DNA of the CDR3: TGTGCCAGCAGTCCGGGACAGGGAACTCAGCCCCAGCATTTT.